This entry lists 25 T cell receptor beta chains sequenced from one sample in a study of cytomegalovirus exposure and HLA in healthy donors. PCR primers comprised 60 Vbeta and 13 Jbeta primers. TCRdb's copy holds only in-frame clones and misses some; the assay was immunoSEQ multiplex PCR. Among about 70,000 clones listed, 60% to 80% were seen once. Sequencing was done on a sample of PBMCs. The receptors shown here come from a man aged 35 to 55 in good health and CMV-seropositive.

The CDR3 region is CASSLYRGVLEEQYF. The CDR3 coding sequence is TGTGCCAGCAGTTTGTACAGGGGGGTTCTAGAGGAGCAGTACTTC. The chain has TRBV27 and TRBJ2-7; 8 positions match TRBD1. CDR1 is MNHEY and CDR2 is SMNVEV in the germline V gene (reference sequence). The CDR3 is 15 amino acids. V lost 3 bases and J lost 7; bases outside the gene matches: 11.

This chain uses TRBV14 with TRBJ2-1, with a weak D call TRBD1 (5 bases). Per the germline V gene, CDR1 is SGHDN and CDR2 is FVKESK. The CDR3 length is 17 residues. Trimming removed 4 bases from V and 1 base from J, with 17 bases in between. CDR3 coding DNA: TGTGCCAGCAGCCCCAGTGTAGGGGCCGGGTCCTACAATGAGCAGTTCTTC. Translation gives CASSPSVGAGSYNEQFF. The entire variable domain, with the rest obtained from reference TRBV14 and TRBJ2-1, is as follows: EAGVTQFPSHSVIEKGQTVTLRCDPISGHDNLYWYRRVMGKEIKFLLHFVKESKQDESGMPNNRFLAERTGGTYSTLKVQPAELEDSGVYFCASSPSVGAGSYNEQFFGPGTRLTVL.

In this sample, this clone turned up a few times. The V and J genes are TRBV2 and TRBJ2-3; TRBD2 aligns across 7 bases. The germline CDR1 and CDR2 sequences are SNHLY and FYNNEI. This CDR3 is built from 16 residues. The ends lost 2 bases at V and 0 bases at J; junction bases unmatched: 5. CDR3 in DNA: TGTGCCAGCAGTGAACCCCTAGCGGCTAGCACAGATACGCAGTATTTT. Translating it yields CASSEPLAASTDTQYF.

This clone turned up a few times. The chain combines TRBV4-1 with TRBJ2-6; D ambiguous. V shed 4 bases and J shed 0 bases, with 10 bases lying between them. Germline V lookup: CDR1 MGHRA, CDR2 YSYEKL. The CDR3 has 16 residues. The CDR3, as DNA: TGCGCCAGCAGCCGAGATCCAATCTCTGGGGCCAACGTCCTGACTTTC. Its protein is CASSRDPISGANVLTF.

DNA of the CDR3: TGTGCCAGTAGTAACCAGGGCTATGGCTACACCTTC. Residues: CASSNQGYGYTF. J is TRBJ1-2 and V is TRBV19; D is perhaps TRBD1 (5 bases). Trimming shortened V by 4 bases and J by 4 bases, and 7 bases separated the two germline ends. This CDR3 spans 12 amino acids. Germline lookup yields CDR1 LNHDA and CDR2 SQIVND (reference sequence).

The chain couples TRBV29-1 to TRBJ2-2; 12 bases are a match to TRBD2. J lost 1 base, V lost 6 bases, and 12 bases had no gene match. Germline V gene data show CDR1 as SQVTM and CDR2 as ANQGSEA. This CDR3 is 18 amino acids long. Here the CDR3 reads CSVGLAGSLRVNTGELFF. CDR3 nucleotides: TGCAGCGTAGGACTAGCGGGATCTCTTCGGGTGAACACCGGGGAGCTGTTTTTT.

The chain carries TRBV7-9 and TRBJ2-3, with 7 bases matching TRBD1. This CDR3 contains 16 residues. J was trimmed by 1 base and V by 8 bases; bases with no gene match: 12. Germline-derived CDR1 and CDR2 are SEHNR and FQNEAQ (reference sequence). CDR3 sequence: CASQEPYRGGTDTQYF. CDR3 in DNA: TGTGCCAGCCAAGAACCTTACAGGGGAGGCACAGATACGCAGTATTTT.

CDR3 coding DNA: TGTGCCAGCAGCCACGGTAGAAGGGGCCTATTTAACAATGAGCAGTTCTTC. As protein: CASSHGRRGLFNNEQFF. This chain links TRBV14 with TRBJ2-1; a weak D match, TRBD1 (5 bases). The CDR3 has 17 residues. The V end lost 3 bases, the J end lost 5 bases, and 20 bases lay between the germline ends. In germline, CDR1 is SGHDN, CDR2 FVKESK. Complete variable domain (other parts from reference TRBV14 and TRBJ2-1): EAGVTQFPSHSVIEKGQTVTLRCDPISGHDNLYWYRRVMGKEIKFLLHFVKESKQDESGMPNNRFLAERTGGTYSTLKVQPAELEDSGVYFCASSHGRRGLFNNEQFFGPGTRLTVL.

This rearrangement joins TRBV13 to TRBJ2-5; D might be TRBD2 (5 bases). V was trimmed by 3 bases and J by 2 bases, leaving 10 bases between them. CDR3 size: 14 residues. Per germline, CDR1 PRHDT and CDR2 FYEKMQ (reference sequence). The CDR3 nucleotides are TGTGCCAGCAGCTTTCGCGGGTCTCAAGAGACCCAGTACTTC. Translating gives CASSFRGSQETQYF.

The chain links TRBV13 to TRBJ2-7, with TRBD1 identical over 10 bases. With V trimmed by 5 bases and J by 2 bases, 9 bases remained unmatched. CDR1 and CDR2 from the germline V gene are PRHDT and FYEKMQ (reference sequence). The CDR3 extends over 16 amino acids. CDR3 DNA sequence: TGTGCCAGCAGCCAAACACCCGGGACAGGGGCCTACGAGCAGTACTTC. Protein product: CASSQTPGTGAYEQYF.

This sequence joins TRBV4-3 and TRBJ1-4, with D unresolved. Trimming removed 0 bases from V and 5 bases from J, with 7 bases in between. The CDR3 length is 14 residues. Germline V gene lookup returns CDR1 LGHNA and CDR2 YSLEER. The CDR3 DNA follows: TGCGCCAGCAGCCAAGAGTGGCGGAATGAAAAACTGTTTTTT. Translating it yields CASSQEWRNEKLFF.

This clone was seen a few times. The chain links TRBV19 to TRBJ2-7; 9 bases are a match to TRBD1. Germline V lookup: CDR1 LNHDA, CDR2 SQIVND (reference sequence). With 3 bases clipped from V and 6 bases from J, the junction kept 9 bases outside the gene matches. The CDR3 runs to 15 residues. This chain's CDR3 is CASSIGDREGIEQYF. The CDR3 DNA is TGTGCCAGTAGTATTGGGGACAGGGAAGGTATCGAGCAGTACTTC. The full variable domain, with the rest looked up from reference TRBV19 and TRBJ2-7, is DGGITQSPKYLFRKEGQNVTLSCEQNLNHDAMYWYRQDPGQGLRLIYYSQIVNDFQKGDIAEGYSVSREKKESFPLTVTSAQKNPTAFYLCASSIGDREGIEQYFGPGTRLTVT.

CDR3 residues: CASSGLAGGGETQYF. In nucleotides, the CDR3 is TGTGCCAGCAGTGGATTGGCGGGAGGCGGAGAGACCCAGTACTTC. V and J are TRBV6-1 and TRBJ2-5, with 8 bases that match TRBD2. This CDR3 comprises 15 residues. Germline values: CDR1 MNHNS, CDR2 SASEGT. The ends lost 4 bases at V and 4 bases at J; junction bases unmatched: 8.

The J gene is TRBJ1-2, the V gene TRBV18; D unresolved. CDR1 KGHSH and CDR2 LQKENI come from the germline V gene. Trimming removed 2 bases from V and 7 bases from J, with 14 bases in between. This CDR3 is 14 amino acids long. The DNA for the CDR3 is TGTGCCAGCTCACCAGAGGGTTCGGGCTTTGGCTACACCTTC. As protein: CASSPEGSGFGYTF.

In its sample, this clone ranks as medium-sized. The chain couples TRBV7-4 to TRBJ1-1; no firm D call. V lost 7 bases, J lost 7 bases, and 22 bases lay in between. The CDR3 has 15 amino acids. CDR1 and CDR2 (germline): SGHVT, SQSDAQ. The CDR3 DNA reads TGTGCCAGCAAAACCCCAACCTACAGCCAAGTTGAAGCTTTCTTT. Amino acid sequence: CASKTPTYSQVEAFF.

The chain is built from TRBV18 and TRBJ2-5; D might be TRBD1 (5 bases). The CDR3 runs 14 residues. Trimming took 3 bases from V and 0 from J, leaving 8 bases between them. In germline, CDR1 is KGHSH, CDR2 LQKENI. The CDR3 coding sequence is TGTGCCAGCTCACCCAGGACAAACCAAGAGACCCAGTACTTC. Translation gives CASSPRTNQETQYF. Combining the CDR3 with reference TRBV18 and TRBJ2-5 gives the whole variable domain NAGVMQNPRHLVRRRGQEARLRCSPMKGHSHVYWYRQLPEEGLKFMVYLQKENIIDESGMPKERFSAEFPKEGPSILRIQQVVRGDSAAYFCASSPRTNQETQYFGPGTRLLVL.

The V call is TRBV5-1, the J call TRBJ1-1; 7 positions match TRBD1. CDR1 is SGHRS, CDR2 YFSETQ, per germline. The V gene end was trimmed by 1 base and the J gene end by 1 base; junction bases not matched to a gene: 4. This CDR3 region has 15 residues. The CDR3 DNA follows: TGCGCCAGCAGCTTGCAGGGACAGCAGAACACTGAAGCTTTCTTT. It yields the protein CASSLQGQQNTEAFF.

This clone was detected only once. V and J are TRBV6-1 and TRBJ2-5; 11 nucleotides match TRBD2. With 0 bases clipped from V and 3 bases from J, the junction kept 3 bases outside the gene matches. This CDR3 is built from 16 residues. CDR1 MNHNS and CDR2 SASEGT come from the germline V gene. CDR3 coding DNA: TGTGCCAGCAGTGAAGCACTAGCGGGAGTAGAAGAGACCCAGTACTTC. Translation: CASSEALAGVEETQYF.

The chain carries TRBV18 and TRBJ1-6; maybe TRBD1 (5 bases). CDR1 and CDR2 (germline): KGHSH, LQKENI. This CDR3 contains 16 residues. Trimming removed 0 bases from V and 7 bases from J, with 13 bases in between. The CDR3, as DNA: TGTGCCAGCTCACCACCGGGACTAGGGAGCAATTCACCCCTCCACTTT. Protein: CASSPPGLGSNSPLHF.

This chain uses TRBV19 with TRBJ1-2; 9 bases map to TRBD1. Germline-derived CDR1 and CDR2 are LNHDA and SQIVND (reference sequence). V lost 3 bases to trimming and J lost 4 bases; unmatched junction nucleotides: 9. This CDR3 is built from 16 residues. As DNA, the CDR3 is TGTGCCAGTAGTATCCCGGGACAGGGTCCCCGCTATGGCTACACCTTC. Translating it yields CASSIPGQGPRYGYTF. Supplemented by reference TRBV19 and TRBJ1-2, the full variable domain reads DGGITQSPKYLFRKEGQNVTLSCEQNLNHDAMYWYRQDPGQGLRLIYYSQIVNDFQKGDIAEGYSVSREKKESFPLTVTSAQKNPTAFYLCASSIPGQGPRYGYTFGSGTRLTVV.

The J gene is TRBJ1-2, the V gene TRBV19, with 7 bases identical to TRBD1. V lost 3 bases, J lost 4 bases, and 8 bases stayed unmatched. Germline CDR1 LNHDA, CDR2 SQIVND (reference sequence). CDR3 length: 15 amino acids. CDR3 residues: CASSIPSGQTYGYTF. The CDR3 DNA sequence: TGTGCCAGTAGTATCCCCTCGGGACAGACCTATGGCTACACCTTC.

This clone occurred once. The chain combines TRBV6-5 with TRBJ1-3; 7 bases are shared with TRBD1. The CDR3 has 15 residues. CDR1 and CDR2 from the germline V gene are MNHEY and SVGAGI. The ends lost 0 bases at V and 4 bases at J; junction bases unmatched: 3. CDR3 DNA: TGTGCCAGCAGTTACTCGCCAGGGGGAGGAAACACCATATATTTT. Translation gives CASSYSPGGGNTIYF.

The rearrangement uses TRBV10-3 and TRBJ1-4; 11 nucleotides agree with TRBD1. CDR1 and CDR2 from the germline V gene are ENHRY and SYGVKD. This CDR3 is built from 13 residues. With 10 bases clipped from V and 7 bases from J, the junction kept 5 bases outside the gene matches. The CDR3 is CATGQGATEKLFF. CDR3 nucleotides: TGTGCCACAGGACAGGGGGCTACTGAAAAACTGTTTTTT.

The V call is TRBV15, the J call TRBJ2-1, with 8 nucleotides matching TRBD2. This CDR3 is built from 16 residues. Germline CDR1 and CDR2: LNHNV and YYDKDF (reference sequence). V dropped 2 bases and J dropped 4; count of bases not matched to a gene: 7. CDR3 sequence reads: CATSRTISGAYNEQFF. DNA for the CDR3: TGTGCCACCAGCAGAACAATTAGCGGGGCTTACAATGAGCAGTTCTTC.

The genes are TRBV2 and TRBJ2-7; 10 nucleotides match TRBD2. V was pared by 3 bases and J by 0 bases, with 11 bases of the junction left unmatched. The CDR3 consists of 18 residues. In germline, CDR1 is SNHLY, CDR2 FYNNEI. The CDR3: CASSDLELAGSPSYEQYF. DNA for the CDR3: TGTGCCAGCAGTGACTTGGAACTAGCGGGATCCCCCTCCTACGAGCAGTACTTC. The whole variable domain, remainder taken from reference TRBV2 and TRBJ2-7, is EPEVTQTPSHQVTQMGQEVILRCVPISNHLYFYWYRQILGQKVEFLVSFYNNEISEKSEIFDDQFSVERPDGSNFTLKIRSTKLEDSAMYFCASSDLELAGSPSYEQYFGPGTRLTVT.